This T cell receptor (beta chain) was sequenced during a study of shared clonotypes between healthy human individuals. Clones were read by immunoSEQ multiplex PCR, and TCRdb kept only the in-frame ones, dropping some. The sample lists millions of clones; about 95% were seen once. Germline values: CDR1 MGHRA, CDR2 YSYEKL. This CDR3 spans 16 amino acids. V lost 4 bases and J lost 0, with 13 bases in between. The specimen was naive CD4+ T cells sorted from blood. Regarding subset: CD45RA+ positively selected. This sequence joins TRBV4-1 and TRBJ1-5; perhaps TRBD1 as D (6 bases). The clonotype originates from a man between 18 and 35 years old in good health. The CDR3 DNA follows: TGCGCCAGCAGCCGGTCCCGGGACATTAGCAATCAGCCCCAGCATTTT. The encoded protein is CASSRSRDISNQPQHF.